This T cell receptor (beta chain) was recovered during a study of OX40 agonist ivuxolimab in advanced cancers. Across the whole study: With a range of about 23 to 85, age averaged approximately 64 years, and 65% to 85% were male.

This clone was seen just once. Libraries were prepared by immunoSEQ multiplex PCR; TCRdb keeps only in-frame clonotypes and omits some of them. This sample has fewer than 85,000 clones, with around 85% found just once. Germline V CDR1 and CDR2: MNHNY, SVGAGI (reference sequence). CDR3 size: 14 residues. V gave up 5 bases and J gave up 5 bases; unmatched junction bases: 7. The source was CD4+ or CD8+ T cells sorted from blood, collected in a trial of the OX40 agonist ivuxolimab. The chain combines TRBV6-6 with TRBJ2-7, with 9 bases identical to TRBD1. The sequence was obtained from an adult with an advanced solid tumor such as melanoma, head and neck, liver or kidney cancer. In DNA form, the CDR3 reads TGTGCCAGCAGTCAGGACAGGGGCGTTGACGAGCAGTACTTC. Protein: CASSQDRGVDEQYF.